Following are 10 T cell receptor beta chains from one sample sequenced in a study of shared clonotypes between healthy human individuals (dated by TCRdb to the early 2020s). Libraries were prepared through the immunoSEQ multiplex PCR assay. TCRdb mirrors the immuneACCESS table, restricted to in-frame sequences. Some clones are absent from its copies; in checked studies, under half trace to an unresolved V gene, and the reason for the others is unknown. The sample table records some 1.5 million clones; 95% to 99% of these occur just once. The ten largest clones represent about 0.42% of the sample. Source material: naive CD4+ T cells sorted from blood. Taken with the paper, the label for cell subset or site translates to: CD45RA+ positively selected. These receptors were collected from a man aged 25 to 45 in good health.

About this clone: Other DNA sequences in the same sample also yield this CDR3. V and J are TRBV18 and TRBJ1-1; D may be TRBD1 (5 bases). This CDR3 has 13 amino acids. CDR1 and CDR2 (germline): KGHSH, LQKENI. Trimming pared 3 bases from V and 1 base from J, leaving 6 bases between. The DNA for the CDR3 is TGTGCCAGCTCACCTGGGGGGAACACTGAAGCTTTCTTT. This encodes CASSPGGNTEAFF.

A single count supports this clone. This chain uses TRBV6-6 with TRBJ2-2; tentative D call: TRBD1 (7 bases). Germline-derived CDR1 and CDR2 are MNHNY and SVGAGI (reference sequence). Between the trimmed V and J ends, which lost 5 bases and 5 bases, there was a span of 12 bases. The CDR3 spans 14 residues. The CDR3 sequence: CASSAGQQTGELFF. CDR3 coding DNA: TGTGCCAGCAGTGCGGGACAGCAGACCGGGGAGCTGTTTTTT.

V gene TRBV6-6 combines with J gene TRBJ1-1, with no clear D. This CDR3 has 15 residues. The germline V and J ends were trimmed by 1 base and 0 bases, with 9 bases remaining between them. Germline loops: CDR1 MNHNY, CDR2 SVGAGI (reference sequence). The CDR3 loop reads CASSYFRGMNTEAFF. CDR3 nucleotides: TGTGCCAGCAGTTACTTTCGGGGTATGAACACTGAAGCTTTCTTT.

Worth noting for this clone: Other DNA sequences in the same sample also yield this CDR3. The chain recombines TRBV7-2 with TRBJ2-7; D is tentatively TRBD1 or TRBD2 (6 bases each). V lost 0 bases, J lost 2 bases, and 20 bases lay in between. Germline V gene lookup returns CDR1 SGHTA and CDR2 FQGNSA. The CDR3 has 18 amino acids. CDR3 loop: CASSLAGRGLRGAYEQYF. In DNA form, the CDR3 reads TGTGCCAGCAGCTTAGCGGGGCGGGGACTGAGGGGGGCCTACGAGCAGTACTTC.

This chain links TRBV5-1 with TRBJ1-2; D possibly corresponds to TRBD1 (5 bases). Germline assignment: CDR1 SGHRS and CDR2 YFSETQ. V lost 2 bases, J lost 7 bases, and 18 bases lay in between. There are 15 residues in the CDR3. Here the CDR3 reads CASSFDPGKGSGYTF. The CDR3 nucleotides read TGCGCCAGCAGCTTTGATCCAGGGAAAGGGTCTGGCTACACCTTC.

The chain employs TRBV7-2 and TRBJ2-3; D is possibly TRBD1 (6 bases). Trimming cost V 1 base and J 3 bases, with 11 bases left between them. Germline V gene data show CDR1 as SGHTA and CDR2 as FQGNSA. The CDR3 has 15 amino acids. The CDR3 loop is CASSLESRGTDTQYF. The CDR3 nucleotides read TGTGCCAGCAGCTTAGAAAGCAGGGGAACAGATACGCAGTATTTT.

The chain employs TRBV5-1 and TRBJ2-6; tentatively, D is TRBD1 (6 bases). There are 17 residues in the CDR3. Per the germline V gene, CDR1 is SGHRS and CDR2 is YFSETQ. The V end was cut by 0 bases, the J end by 4 bases, with 14 bases between. The CDR3 reads CASSLGPTGAGANVLTF. In DNA, the CDR3 is TGCGCCAGCAGCTTGGGGCCGACAGGAGCAGGGGCCAACGTCCTGACTTTC.

V gene TRBV4-1 combines with J gene TRBJ2-7; the match to TRBD1 covers 7 bases. Trimming at V came to 3 bases and at J to 3 bases, leaving 11 bases not matched to a gene. Germline CDR1 and CDR2: MGHRA and YSYEKL. This CDR3 is built from 16 residues. The DNA of the CDR3 is TGCGCCAGCAGCCACAATCCCGGGCAGGGGGTCTACGAGCAGTACTTC. As protein: CASSHNPGQGVYEQYF.

CDR3 bases: TGTGCCAGTAACGCTCAGGGTACCTATGGCTACACCTTC. Protein sequence: CASNAQGTYGYTF. The genes are TRBV19 and TRBJ1-2; D might be TRBD1 (5 bases). The CDR3 is 13 amino acids. Germline values: CDR1 LNHDA, CDR2 SQIVND (reference sequence). V was shortened by 7 bases and J by 4 bases, with 13 bases between the two germline ends.

V gene TRBV14 combines with J gene TRBJ1-1, with 7 positions matching TRBD1. Germline V gene data show CDR1 as SGHDN and CDR2 as FVKESK. This CDR3 spans 16 amino acids. V was pared by 2 bases and J by 3 bases, with 9 bases of the junction left unmatched. The CDR3 coding sequence is TGTGCCAGCAGCCAACGGACAGGTGCTTGGGACACTGAAGCTTTCTTT. Its protein product is CASSQRTGAWDTEAFF.